What follows are 20 T cell receptor beta chains derived from one specimen sequenced in a study of shared clonotypes between healthy human individuals. Measured with immunoSEQ multiplex PCR; TCRdb has only the in-frame clones, and not every one. The sample yields 450,000 to 500,000 clones, 81% seen once. Sequences were obtained from PBMCs. The source is a woman aged 40 to 55 in good health. Some clones in this sample may be carry-over from other donors' samples.

About this clone itself: A much larger clone is a single base away; this may be a read error. V gene TRBV5-1 combines with J gene TRBJ2-3, with 13 bases that match TRBD2. The CDR3 extends over 15 amino acids. J was trimmed by 5 bases and V by 4 bases; bases with no gene match: 4. The V gene's germline CDR1 is SGHRS and CDR2 YFSETQ. The CDR3 DNA sequence: TGCGCCAGCAGCGGCACTAGCGGGAGGGAAGATACGCAGTATTTT. It codes for CASSGTSGREDTQYF.

CDR3: CASSIGLTYEQYF. CDR3 nucleotides: TGTGCCAGTAGTATAGGGTTGACCTACGAGCAGTACTTC. The genes are TRBV19 and TRBJ2-7; D call uncertain. CDR1 is LNHDA and CDR2 is SQIVND in the germline V gene (reference sequence). V was trimmed by 1 base and J by 2 bases, leaving 6 bases between them. There are 13 residues in the CDR3.

This clone has only one observation. A far larger clone is one nucleotide away, so this likely arose from a read error. The chain uses TRBV30 and TRBJ2-5; maybe TRBD1 (5 bases). Germline-derived CDR1 and CDR2 are GTSNPN and SVGIG (reference sequence). The ends were cut back, 3 bases at V and 0 bases at J, with 11 bases in the middle. There are 14 residues in the CDR3. CDR3 amino acids: CAWSRQIHQETQYF. Here the CDR3 DNA reads TGTGCCTGGAGCCGACAGATCCACCAAGAGACCCAGTACTTC.

In the case of this clone: A far larger clone is one nucleotide away, so this likely arose from a read error. V is TRBV5-1 and J is TRBJ2-7; 7 bases match TRBD1. The length of the CDR3 is 15 residues. Germline V gene lookup returns CDR1 SGHRS and CDR2 YFSETQ. The V segment lost 7 bases and the J segment 1 base; nucleotides outside the gene matches: 11. The CDR3 is CASGSTGTESYEQYF. In nucleotides, the CDR3 is TGCGCCAGCGGCTCCACCGGGACAGAGTCCTACGAGCAGTACTTC.

V usage is TRBV27 and J usage is TRBJ1-3; D is uncertain. The CDR3 length is 15 residues. CDR1 MNHEY and CDR2 SMNVEV come from the germline V gene (reference sequence). Trimming removed 3 bases at V and 0 bases at J, with 9 bases between. CDR3 residues: CASSFRGNSGNTIYF. For the CDR3, the DNA is TGTGCCAGCAGTTTTCGAGGGAACTCTGGAAACACCATATATTTT.

The V gene is TRBV30, the J gene TRBJ1-1; D perhaps matches TRBD1 (5 bases). With 0 bases removed from V and 1 base from J, the gap between germline ends came to 15 bases. CDR1 and CDR2 from the germline V gene are GTSNPN and SVGIG (reference sequence). The CDR3 covers 16 residues. CDR3 loop: CAWSVRGGVRNTEAFF. CDR3 coding DNA: TGTGCCTGGAGTGTACGCGGGGGGGTCCGGAACACTGAAGCTTTCTTT. Drawing the rest from reference TRBV30 and TRBJ1-1, the complete variable domain is SQTIHQWPATLVQPVGSPLSLECTVEGTSNPNLYWYRQAAGRGLQLLFYSVGIGQISSEVPQNLSASRPQDRQFILSSKKLLLSDSGFYLCAWSVRGGVRNTEAFFGQGTRLTVV.

V usage is TRBV10-2 and J usage is TRBJ2-2; D is unclear. The germline gives CDR1 WSHSY, CDR2 SAAADI. The CDR3 sequence is 15 residues long. V gave up 7 bases and J gave up 0 bases, with 12 bases separating them. The DNA of the CDR3 is TGCGCCAGCACGCCGGTGACCACGAACACCGGGGAGCTGTTTTTT. It is translated as CASTPVTTNTGELFF.

The genes are TRBV5-1 and TRBJ2-7; TRBD1 might be the D (5 bases). Per the germline V gene, CDR1 is SGHRS and CDR2 is YFSETQ. V lost 3 bases to trimming and J lost 0 bases, with 13 bases between them. This CDR3 contains 15 residues. The CDR3 loop reads CASSSQGQSSYEQYF. For the CDR3, the DNA is TGCGCCAGCAGCTCCCAGGGTCAGAGCTCCTACGAGCAGTACTTC.

This clone was counted only a few times. This may stem from a read error, because a much larger clone lies one nucleotide away. Since the CDR3 does not end with the conserved phenylalanine or tryptophan, this likely comes from a read error. The same CDR3 also results from other DNA sequences found in this sample. The rearrangement uses TRBV6-4 and TRBJ1-2; D perhaps matches TRBD1 (6 bases). The germline V gene has CDR1 MRHNA and CDR2 SNTAGT. V lost 0 bases, J lost 5 bases, and 10 bases lay in between. CDR3 length: 14 residues. CDR3 in amino acids: CASSDSAGVYGYTL. The CDR3 region has the DNA TGTGCCAGCAGTGACTCAGCAGGGGTTTATGGCTACACCCTC.

This clone showed up just once. Since a far larger clone is one base different, this is likely a read error. This CDR3 fails to terminate in the conserved phenylalanine or tryptophan, so it likely reflects a read error. The limits of the CDR3 on the DNA are not certain, so only TCRdb's listed CDR3 is given. The genes are TRBV21-1 and TRBJ1-1. TRBV21-1 is deemed a pseudogene. The CDR3 has 13 amino acids, counting both end residues. CDR3 residues: CASSKVIREEAFL.

This clone was seen only a few times. The chain joins TRBV7-8 to TRBJ2-3; D ambiguous. Germline CDR1 is SGHVS and CDR2 is FQNEAQ. The CDR3 totals 11 residues. Trimming removed 4 bases from V and 11 bases from J, with 10 bases in between. The CDR3 DNA follows: TGTGCCAGCAGCTCCGCTGGGTTGCAGTATTTT. This gives the protein CASSSAGLQYF.

The chain recombines TRBV2 with TRBJ2-2; D possibly corresponds to TRBD2 (5 bases). CDR1 is SNHLY, CDR2 FYNNEI, per germline. Between the trimmed V and J ends, which lost 4 bases and 2 bases, there was a span of 17 bases. This CDR3 spans 17 amino acids. The CDR3: CASSVTGIGVNTGELFF. The CDR3 DNA sequence: TGTGCCAGCAGTGTAACGGGGATCGGGGTCAACACCGGGGAGCTGTTTTTT.

Notes on this clone: With a much larger clone just one base away, this may be a read error. The chain recombines TRBV7-6 with TRBJ2-3; D gene unclear. Trimming stripped 1 base from V and 4 bases from J, with 9 bases between. Looked up from germline, CDR1 is SGHVS and CDR2 is FNYEAQ. CDR3 length: 14 residues. Here the CDR3 reads CASSLGVGADTQYF. In DNA form, the CDR3 reads TGTGCCAGCAGCTTAGGCGTCGGAGCAGATACGCAGTATTTT.

J is TRBJ1-2 and V is TRBV2; D may be TRBD1 (6 bases). Germline CDR1 SNHLY, CDR2 FYNNEI. There are 13 residues in the CDR3. V was pared by 4 bases and J by 2 bases, with 8 bases between. The CDR3 loop reads CASSGGQNYGYTF. The DNA of the CDR3 is TGTGCCAGCAGTGGGGGGCAGAACTATGGCTACACCTTC. Variable domain in full (rest from reference TRBV2 and TRBJ1-2): EPEVTQTPSHQVTQMGQEVILRCVPISNHLYFYWYRQILGQKVEFLVSFYNNEISEKSEIFDDQFSVERPDGSNFTLKIRSTKLEDSAMYFCASSGGQNYGYTFGSGTRLTVV.

This clone was observed a few times. A far larger clone is one nucleotide away, so this likely arose from a read error. The chain carries TRBV30 and TRBJ2-7; D could derive from TRBD1 or TRBD2 (5 bases each). Germline V gives CDR1 GTSNPN, CDR2 SVGIG (reference sequence). This CDR3 region has 13 residues. The CDR3 nucleotides are TGTGCCTCGCCGGGACCGTCCATCTACGAGCGGTACTTC. This gives the protein CASPGPSIYERYF.

V gene TRBV10-3 combines with J gene TRBJ2-2; TRBD2 aligns across 13 bases. Trimming at V came to 6 bases and at J to 5 bases, leaving 3 bases not matched to a gene. Germline values: CDR1 ENHRY, CDR2 SYGVKD. The CDR3 length is 15 residues. CDR3 protein: CAISPGLAGTGELFF. For the CDR3, the DNA is TGTGCCATCAGCCCGGGACTAGCGGGAACCGGGGAGCTGTTTTTT.

CDR3 protein: CAISCGTQNTEAFF. CDR3 coding DNA: TGTGCCATCAGCTGTGGGACGCAGAACACTGAAGCTTTCTTT. The chain combines TRBV27 with TRBJ1-1, with D maybe TRBD1 (5 bases). The CDR3 loop spans 14 amino acids. V gave up 10 bases and J gave up 1 base, with 16 bases separating them. In germline, CDR1 is MNHEY, CDR2 SMNVEV (reference sequence).

Only a few counts were recorded for this clone. The rearrangement uses TRBV7-9 and TRBJ1-1; 10 nucleotides line up with TRBD1. V gave up 4 bases and J gave up 0 bases; unmatched junction bases: 8. The germline V gene encodes CDR1 SEHNR and CDR2 FQNEAQ (reference sequence). The CDR3 extends over 17 amino acids. The CDR3 DNA reads as TGTGCCAGCAGCTATACTCTAGGACAGGGGGTGAACACTGAAGCTTTCTTT. Protein product: CASSYTLGQGVNTEAFF.

This clone has ten or more counts. Other DNA sequences in the sample encode the same CDR3. V usage is TRBV28 and J usage is TRBJ2-5, with 8 bases fitting TRBD1. This CDR3 has 14 amino acids. In germline, CDR1 is MDHEN, CDR2 SYDVKM. V trimming: 5 bases; J trimming: 4 bases; junction bases outside the gene matches: 6. The CDR3 sequence: CASSGPTGVETQYF. CDR3 DNA sequence: TGTGCCAGCAGTGGCCCGACAGGGGTAGAGACCCAGTACTTC.

A single count supports this clone. The rearrangement links TRBV28 to TRBJ2-2; D is perhaps TRBD2 (5 bases). CDR1 is MDHEN and CDR2 is SYDVKM in the germline V gene. CDR3 length: 15 residues. Trimming cost V 7 bases and J 2 bases, with 14 bases left between them. The CDR3 nucleotides read TGTGCCAGCACCGCGGCCAGCGGTAACACCGGGGAGCTGTTTTTT. Its protein product is CASTAASGNTGELFF.